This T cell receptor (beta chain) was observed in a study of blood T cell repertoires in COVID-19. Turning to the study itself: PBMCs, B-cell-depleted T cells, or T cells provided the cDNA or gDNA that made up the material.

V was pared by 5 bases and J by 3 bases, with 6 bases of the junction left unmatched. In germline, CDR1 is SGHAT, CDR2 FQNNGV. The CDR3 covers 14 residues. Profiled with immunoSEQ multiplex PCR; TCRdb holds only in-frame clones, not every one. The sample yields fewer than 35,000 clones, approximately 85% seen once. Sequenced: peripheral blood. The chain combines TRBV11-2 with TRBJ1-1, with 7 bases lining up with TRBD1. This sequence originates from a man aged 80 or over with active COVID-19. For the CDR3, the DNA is TGTGCCAGCAGCGAGCTCAGGGGGTACACTGAAGCTTTCTTT. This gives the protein CASSELRGYTEAFF.